Listed here are 8 T cell receptor beta chains from one sample, sequenced in a study of spatial heterogeneity in lung cancer. Time point specified: blood at routine non-recurrence follow-up after resection. From the 5' RACE reads, TCRdb called clonotypes with MiXCR, one entry per CDR3 protein. The sample lists about 94,000 distinct CDR3 sequences, roughly 19% occurring once. Sample: PBMCs, taken at follow-up. These receptors came from a male donor with early-stage non-small cell lung cancer.

This clonotype showed up just once. Here the CDR3 DNA reads TGCAGTGCTAGAGAAGTTCGAAACACCATATATTTT. This translates into CSAREVRNTIYF. The chain joins TRBV20-1 to TRBJ1-3; D is unclear. This CDR3 has 12 amino acids. V lost 0 bases, J lost 5 bases, and 5 bases lay in between. CDR1 DFQATT and CDR2 SNEGSKA come from the germline V gene (reference sequence).

The rearrangement links TRBV6-1 to TRBJ2-1; either TRBD1 or TRBD2 may supply D (5 bases each). Trimming cost V 3 bases and J 4 bases, with 7 bases left between them. This CDR3 spans 13 amino acids. Germline V lookup: CDR1 MNHNS, CDR2 SASEGT. CDR3 protein: CASSEWGYNEQFF. The CDR3 nucleotides read TGTGCCAGCAGTGAGTGGGGGTACAATGAGCAGTTCTTC.

This rearrangement joins TRBV12-3 or TRBV12-4 to TRBJ1-1, with 8 bases lining up with TRBD1. V lost 1 base and J lost 10; bases outside the gene matches: 2. CDR3 length: 12 amino acids. CDR3 amino acids: CASSLGTGTAFF. CDR3 in DNA: TGTGCCAGCAGTTTAGGGACAGGGACAGCTTTCTTT.

This clonotype was recorded a few times. The J gene is TRBJ2-5, the V gene TRBV29-1; 8 bases map to TRBD2. The V gene's germline CDR1 is SQVTM and CDR2 ANQGSEA. With V trimmed by 6 bases and J by 7 bases, 7 bases remained unmatched. The CDR3 is 12 amino acids. For the CDR3, the DNA is TGCAGCGTGGAGAGCGGGAGACGGACCCAGTACTTC. This translates into CSVESGRRTQYF.

This clonotype turned up a few times. The chain links TRBV28 to TRBJ1-1; D is possibly TRBD1 (5 bases). Trimming took 7 bases from V and 5 from J, leaving 14 bases between them. CDR3 length: 13 residues. Germline CDR1 and CDR2: MDHEN and SYDVKM. The CDR3 loop is CASKLGGGTEAFF. The CDR3 nucleotides read TGTGCCAGCAAGCTTGGTGGGGGAACTGAAGCTTTCTTT.

This clonotype was counted between two and nine times. The chain links TRBV7-9 to TRBJ1-2, with D perhaps TRBD1 (5 bases). This CDR3 region has 12 residues. Germline CDR1 and CDR2: SEHNR and FQNEAQ (reference sequence). Trimming pared 8 bases from V and 4 bases from J, leaving 11 bases between. This chain's CDR3 is CASEEGVYGYTF. CDR3 nucleotides: TGTGCCAGCGAGGAAGGGGTCTATGGCTACACCTTC.

This clonotype was detected a few times. The chain combines TRBV5-1 with TRBJ2-7, with no clear D. Trimming cost V 1 base and J 1 base, with 9 bases left between them. Germline V gene sequence: CDR1 SGHRS, CDR2 YFSETQ. The CDR3 totals 14 residues. The CDR3 nucleotides are TGCGCCAGCAGCTTGCGGATCTCTTCCTACGAGCAGTACTTC. It is translated as CASSLRISSYEQYF. The full variable domain, in which reference TRBV5-1 and TRBJ2-7 provide the parts outside the CDR3, is KAGVTQTPRYLIKTRGQQVTLSCSPISGHRSVSWYQQTPGQGLQFLFEYFSETQRNKGNFPGRFSGRQFSNSRSEMNVSTLELGDSALYLCASSLRISSYEQYFGPGTRLTVT.

V gene TRBV6-5 combines with J gene TRBJ2-1; 8 nucleotides align to TRBD2. The CDR3 totals 17 residues. Germline CDR1 and CDR2: MNHEY and SVGAGI. Trimming removed 6 bases from V and 2 bases from J; junction bases left unmatched: 12. CDR3 region: CASSTGASGLAYNEQFF. The DNA of the CDR3 is TGTGCCAGCAGCACTGGGGCTAGCGGGTTAGCCTACAATGAGCAGTTCTTC.